This T cell receptor beta chain was documented in a study of T cells in Graves' hyperthyroidism and ophthalmopathy. Study findings and constraints: Ophthalmopathy prediction by the model preceded onset by a median roughly 6 months.

This clonotype was counted only a few times. Its antigen remains unknown. Authors of the study amplified TCR beta CDR3 regions from RNA transcripts. Using the HTBI primer set, a first-round RT-PCR was run on the TCR CDR3. TCRdb re-derived calls from the multiplex PCR reads in MiXCR, one entry per CDR3 protein. The sample includes about 640,000 distinct CDR3 sequences, less than 25% of them seen just once. The germline V and J ends were trimmed by 6 bases and 3 bases, with 17 bases remaining between them. This CDR3 is built from 15 residues. Ophthalmopathy in the patients scored at least 3 on Clinical Activity Score and at least 4 on NOSPECS grade, lasting under 3 months.

The receptor comes from a man aged 25-40 years with Graves' ophthalmopathy. V and J are TRBV12-3 or TRBV12-4 and TRBJ1-2, with D uncertain. What was sequenced was blood. CDR3 amino acids: CASSPRRVVHYGYTF. The CDR3 DNA reads as TGTGCCAGCAGCCCGAGGAGGGTCGTGCACTATGGCTACACCTTC.